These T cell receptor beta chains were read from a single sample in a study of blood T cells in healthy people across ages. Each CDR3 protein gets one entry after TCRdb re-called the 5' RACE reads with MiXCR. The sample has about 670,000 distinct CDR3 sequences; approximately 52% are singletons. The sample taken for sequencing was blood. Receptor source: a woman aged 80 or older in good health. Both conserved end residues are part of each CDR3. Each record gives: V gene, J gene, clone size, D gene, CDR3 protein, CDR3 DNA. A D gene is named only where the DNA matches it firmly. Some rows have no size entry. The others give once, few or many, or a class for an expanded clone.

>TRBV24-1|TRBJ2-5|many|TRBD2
CATSDPAGPGETQYF
TGTGCCACCAGTGATCCAGCGGGGCCGGGGGAGACCCAGTACTTC
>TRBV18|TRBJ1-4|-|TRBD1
CASSPGQLNEKLFF
TGTGCCAGCTCACCGGGACAGCTTAATGAAAAACTGTTTTTT
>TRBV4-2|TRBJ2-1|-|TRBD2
CASSQGLAAYNEQFF
TGTGCCAGCAGCCAGGGACTAGCGGCTTACAATGAGCAGTTCTTC
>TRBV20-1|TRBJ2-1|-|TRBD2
CSARVSWRGVQDEQFF
TGCAGTGCTAGGGTTTCCTGGCGGGGGGTTCAGGATGAGCAGTTCTTC
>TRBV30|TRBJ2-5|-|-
CAWSKGNQETQYF
TGTGCCTGGAGTAAGGGGAACCAAGAGACCCAGTACTTC
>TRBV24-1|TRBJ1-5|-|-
CATSDRRGSNQPQHF
TGTGCCACCAGTGATCGCAGGGGTAGCAATCAGCCCCAGCATTTT
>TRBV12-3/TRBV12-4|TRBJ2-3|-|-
CASSFRVRADAQYF
TGTGCCAGCAGTTTCAGAGTGAGAGCAGATGCGCAGTATTTT
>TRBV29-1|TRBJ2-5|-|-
CSALGRETQYF
TGCAGCGCCCTTGGTAGGGAGACCCAGTACTTC
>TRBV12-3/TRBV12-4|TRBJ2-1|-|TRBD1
CASSLDRDTYNEQFF
TGTGCCAGCAGTTTGGACAGGGACACCTACAATGAGCAGTTCTTC
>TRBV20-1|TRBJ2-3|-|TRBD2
CSPLAGGFRDTQYF
TGCAGTCCACTAGCGGGGGGCTTTCGTGATACGCAGTATTTT
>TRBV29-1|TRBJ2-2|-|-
CSVGKGGTGGLFF
TGCAGCGTTGGGAAAGGGGGCACCGGGGGGCTGTTTTTT
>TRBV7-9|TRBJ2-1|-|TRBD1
CASSPPPGGGYNEQFF
TGTGCCAGCAGCCCTCCCCCAGGGGGCGGCTACAATGAGCAGTTCTTC
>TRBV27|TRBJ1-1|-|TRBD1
CASSLRPRGRETEAFF
TGTGCCAGCAGTTTAAGGCCCAGGGGGCGCGAAACTGAAGCTTTCTTT
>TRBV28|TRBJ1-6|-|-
CASSWPAGVGFSPLHF
TGTGCCAGCAGTTGGCCCGCCGGGGTTGGATTCTCACCCCTCCACTTT
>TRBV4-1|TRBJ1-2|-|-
CASSQEGGYGYTF
TGCGCCAGCAGCCAAGAGGGGGGCTATGGCTACACCTTC
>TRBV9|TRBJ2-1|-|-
CASSVGRGSSNEQFF
TGTGCCAGCAGCGTGGGGAGGGGGTCGTCAAATGAGCAGTTCTTC
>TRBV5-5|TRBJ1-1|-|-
CASSLTAGNGNTEAFF
TGTGCCAGCAGCTTAACGGCAGGGAACGGAAACACTGAAGCTTTCTTT
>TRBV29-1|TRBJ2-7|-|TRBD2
CSVAAGGDEQYF
TGCAGCGTTGCAGCGGGAGGGGACGAGCAGTACTTC
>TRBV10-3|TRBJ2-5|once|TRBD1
CAVGQGFYNEQYF
TGTGCCGTAGGACAGGGTTTCTACAATGAGCAGTACTTC
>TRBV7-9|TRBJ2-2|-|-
CASSLMELATGELFF
TGTGCCAGCAGCTTAATGGAACTAGCCACCGGGGAGCTGTTTTTT
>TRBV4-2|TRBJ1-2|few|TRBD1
CASSQGGDRGRFGYTF
TGTGCCAGCAGCCAGGGGGGCGACAGGGGGCGTTTTGGCTACACCTTC
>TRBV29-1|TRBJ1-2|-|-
CSVQDSESPYGYTF
TGCAGCGTCCAGGACAGCGAAAGCCCATATGGCTACACCTTC
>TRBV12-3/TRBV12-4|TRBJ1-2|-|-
CASSPRRPRYGYTF
TGTGCCAGCAGCCCCCGAAGGCCGCGGTATGGCTACACCTTC
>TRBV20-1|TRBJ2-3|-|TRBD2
CSATGTSGNTDTQYF
TGCAGTGCTACCGGGACTAGCGGAAACACAGATACGCAGTATTTT
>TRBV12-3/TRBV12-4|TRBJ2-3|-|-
CASSIAWDDTQYF
TGTGCCAGCAGCATAGCATGGGACGATACGCAGTATTTT
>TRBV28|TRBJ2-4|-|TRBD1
CASLGQNKAKNIQYF
TGTGCCAGTCTGGGACAGAACAAAGCCAAAAACATTCAGTACTTC
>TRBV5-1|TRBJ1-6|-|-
CASSNGGLDSPLHF
TGCGCCAGCAGCAACGGGGGCCTTGATTCACCCCTCCACTTT
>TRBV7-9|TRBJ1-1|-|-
CASSLGQPTEAFF
TGTGCCAGCAGCTTAGGTCAGCCCACTGAAGCTTTCTTT
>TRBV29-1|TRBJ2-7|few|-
CSVESGSGLWGNSEQYF
TGCAGCGTTGAATCGGGGTCCGGGCTATGGGGGAATAGCGAGCAGTACTTC
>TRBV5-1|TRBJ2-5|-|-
CASSLGGEPETQYF
TGCGCCAGCAGCTTGGGAGGGGAGCCAGAGACCCAGTACTTC
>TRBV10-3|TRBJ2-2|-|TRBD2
CAIRGLAGDTGELFF
TGTGCCATCAGGGGACTAGCGGGGGACACCGGGGAGCTGTTTTTT
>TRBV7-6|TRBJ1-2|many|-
CASSALGAGLGYTF
TGTGCCAGCAGCGCCCTAGGCGCGGGATTGGGCTACACCTTC
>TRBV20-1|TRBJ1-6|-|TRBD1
CSARRQGESPLHF
TGCAGTGCTAGAAGACAGGGAGAATCACCCCTCCACTTT
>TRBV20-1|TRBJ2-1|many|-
CSSIQGAGAFGNEQFF
TGCAGCTCCATTCAAGGGGCGGGGGCGTTTGGAAATGAGCAGTTCTTC
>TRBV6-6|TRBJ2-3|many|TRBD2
CASRWGGSGNTQYF
TGTGCCAGCAGATGGGGCGGGAGTGGGAATACGCAGTATTTT
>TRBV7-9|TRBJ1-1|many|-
CASSLELNTEAFF
TGTGCCAGCAGCTTAGAGCTGAACACTGAAGCTTTCTTT
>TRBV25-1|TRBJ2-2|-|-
CATGQGATGELFF
TGTGCCACCGGACAAGGGGCAACCGGGGAGCTGTTTTTT
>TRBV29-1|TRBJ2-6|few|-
CSARSWAGANVLTF
TGCAGCGCCCGAAGCTGGGCTGGGGCCAACGTCCTGACTTTC
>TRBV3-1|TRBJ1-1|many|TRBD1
CASSPLGTANTEAFF
TGTGCCAGCAGCCCACTCGGGACAGCGAACACTGAAGCTTTCTTT
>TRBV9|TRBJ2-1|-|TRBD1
CASGTGGIDEQFF
TGTGCTTCGGGGACAGGGGGTATAGATGAGCAGTTCTTC
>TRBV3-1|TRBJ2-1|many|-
CASSLLADSYNEQFF
TGTGCCAGCAGCCTCTTGGCGGACTCTTACAATGAGCAGTTCTTC
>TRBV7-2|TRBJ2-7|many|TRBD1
CASSTYRGYSYEQYF
TGTGCCAGCAGCACATACAGGGGTTACTCCTACGAGCAGTACTTC
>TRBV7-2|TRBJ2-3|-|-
CASSLERYSTDTQYF
TGTGCCAGCAGCTTGGAACGGTATAGCACAGATACGCAGTATTTT
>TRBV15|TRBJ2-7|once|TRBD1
CATSRAGQGSYEQYF
TGTGCCACCAGCAGAGCGGGACAGGGATCCTACGAGCAGTACTTC
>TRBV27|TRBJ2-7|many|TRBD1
CASGRDRAYEQYF
TGTGCCAGCGGAAGGGACAGGGCTTACGAGCAGTACTTC
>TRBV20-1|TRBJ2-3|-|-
CSATRGQTDTQYF
TGCAGTGCTACACGCGGACAGACAGATACGCAGTATTTT
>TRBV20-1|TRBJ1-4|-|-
CSAWDRSNEKLFF
TGCAGTGCTTGGGACCGAAGTAATGAAAAACTGTTTTTT
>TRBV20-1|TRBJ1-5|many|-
CSARSSNQPQHF
TGCAGTGCTAGAAGTAGCAATCAGCCCCAGCATTTT
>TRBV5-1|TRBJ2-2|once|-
CASSLSLGGEAGELFF
TGCGCCAGCAGCTTGTCTCTAGGGGGAGAAGCCGGGGAGCTGTTTTTT
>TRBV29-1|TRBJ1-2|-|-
CSVRFGDRQRGYTF
TGCAGCGTCCGCTTTGGCGACAGGCAAAGGGGCTACACCTTC
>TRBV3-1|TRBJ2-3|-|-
CASSLRTQPSTDTQYF
TGTGCCAGCAGCCTGCGGACACAACCAAGCACAGATACGCAGTATTTT
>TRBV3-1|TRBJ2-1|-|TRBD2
CASSQILAGGCEQFF
TGTGCCAGCAGCCAAATTCTAGCGGGAGGGTGTGAGCAGTTCTTC
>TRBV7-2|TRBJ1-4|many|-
CASSLESILSQWGEKLFF
TGTGCCAGCAGCTTAGAGAGCATCCTTTCTCAGTGGGGTGAAAAACTGTTTTTT
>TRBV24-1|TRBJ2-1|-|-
CATSRADLSHNEQFF
TGTGCCACCAGTAGAGCAGACCTATCCCACAATGAGCAGTTCTTC